These T cell receptor beta chains were read from a single sample in a study of shared clonotypes between healthy human individuals. Method: immunoSEQ multiplex PCR; TCRdb's copy keeps in-frame clones and lacks some. The table lists around 1.9 million clones, around 93% of them singletons, with under 2% in the top ten. Sequenced material: naive CD8+ T cells from PBMCs. These receptors came from a man younger than 35 in good health. Some clones in this sample may be carry-over from other donors' samples. CDR3s include the opening cysteine and the closing phenylalanine or tryptophan. Each record gives: clone size, J gene, D gene, V gene, CDR3 protein, CDR3 DNA. The D gene is left open where the match is weak. Rows may omit the clone size; those that give it use once, few, many or a size class.

-,TRBJ2-1,-,TRBV6-5,CASSSLHEQFF,TGTGCCAGCTCCAGTCTGCATGAGCAGTTCTTC
-,TRBJ2-5,-,TRBV27,CASSSTWEETQYF,TGTGCCAGCAGTTCAACTTGGGAAGAGACCCAGTACTTC
-,TRBJ1-3,TRBD1,TRBV7-6,CASSPDRGFGNTIYF,TGTGCCAGCAGCCCCGACAGGGGGTTTGGAAACACCATATATTTT
-,TRBJ2-3,-,TRBV9,CASSPAGGHGTDTQYF,TGTGCCAGCAGCCCTGCTGGGGGGCATGGCACAGATACGCAGTATTTT
-,TRBJ2-1,TRBD2,TRBV11-2,CASSLGASGGNEQFF,TGTGCCAGCAGCTTAGGGGCTAGCGGGGGCAATGAGCAGTTCTTC
once,TRBJ2-1,TRBD2,TRBV9,CASSVEREDNEQFF,TGTGCCAGCAGCGTCGAGCGGGAGGACAATGAGCAGTTCTTC
-,TRBJ2-3,-,TRBV6-4,CASRLGQNTDTQYF,TGTGCCAGCAGGCTTGGACAGAACACAGATACGCAGTATTTT
once,TRBJ2-1,TRBD2,TRBV28,CASSSRSGRAFNEQFF,TGTGCCAGCAGTTCCCGTAGCGGGAGGGCCTTCAATGAGCAGTTCTTC
-,TRBJ2-1,TRBD2,TRBV27,CASSIRLAAYNEQFF,TGTGCCAGCAGTATTCGACTAGCGGCCTACAATGAGCAGTTCTTC
few,TRBJ1-3,-,TRBV2,CASSVYRVGSGNTIYF,TGTGCCAGCAGTGTGTACAGGGTTGGGTCTGGAAACACCATATATTTT
-,TRBJ1-2,TRBD1,TRBV10-3,CAITTTGSGLDYGYTF,TGTGCCATCACTACGACAGGGAGCGGTCTTGACTATGGCTACACCTTC
-,TRBJ2-2,-,TRBV9,CASSLDASWTGELFF,TGTGCCAGCAGCCTCGACGCTTCCTGGACCGGGGAGCTGTTTTTT
-,TRBJ2-7,TRBD1,TRBV9,CASSERPTGQVLAYEQYF,TGTGCCAGCAGCGAGAGACCCACCGGACAGGTCCTCGCCTACGAGCAGTACTTC
-,TRBJ2-3,-,TRBV7-3,CASSPGGTDTQYF,TGTGCCAGCAGCCCCGGGGGCACAGATACGCAGTATTTT
-,TRBJ1-1,-,TRBV27,CASSRLESGLTNTEAFF,TGTGCCAGCAGTCGGCTCGAGTCAGGGCTGACGAACACTGAAGCTTTCTTT
-,TRBJ1-1,TRBD1,TRBV19,CASSLGGSSTEAFF,TGTGCCAGTAGCCTAGGGGGCTCGAGCACTGAAGCTTTCTTT
-,TRBJ2-2,TRBD2,TRBV28,CASSFKRELNTGELFF,TGTGCCAGCAGTTTTAAGCGGGAACTCAACACCGGGGAGCTGTTTTTT
-,TRBJ2-5,-,TRBV5-6,CASSFADYFGTQYF,TGTGCCAGCAGCTTCGCGGACTACTTTGGGACCCAGTACTTC
-,TRBJ2-1,-,TRBV11-2,CASSLDSGQTYNEQFF,TGTGCCAGCAGCTTAGATTCGGGGCAGACCTACAATGAGCAGTTCTTC
-,TRBJ1-2,TRBD1,TRBV27,CASSLGFRGLGGYTF,TGTGCCAGCAGTTTAGGGTTCAGGGGGTTGGGTGGCTACACCTTC
-,TRBJ2-3,-,TRBV7-3,CASSSAMQGRTDTQYF,TGTGCCAGCAGCTCGGCGATGCAGGGTCGCACAGATACGCAGTATTTT
-,TRBJ1-1,-,TRBV2,CASFLNTEAFF,TGTGCCAGCTTCTTGAACACTGAAGCTTTCTTT
-,TRBJ2-2,-,TRBV10-1,CASSEGAGELFF,TGCGCCAGCAGTGAGGGGGCCGGGGAGCTGTTTTTT
-,TRBJ2-7,TRBD2,TRBV11-2,CASTPGGLEQYF,TGTGCCAGCACCCCGGGGGGGCTGGAGCAGTACTTC
once,TRBJ2-1,TRBD2,TRBV6-4,CATQSREDYNEQFF,TGTGCCACCCAGTCGCGGGAGGACTACAATGAGCAGTTCTTC
-,TRBJ1-1,TRBD1,TRBV9,CASSPRDRHTEAFF,TGTGCCAGCAGCCCCCGGGACAGACACACTGAAGCTTTCTTT
-,TRBJ2-7,TRBD2,TRBV4-1,CASSHQRGLPYEQYF,TGCGCCAGCAGCCACCAGCGGGGACTGCCCTACGAGCAGTACTTC
-,TRBJ1-1,-,TRBV6-1,CASSEGFTEAFF,TGTGCCAGCAGTGAAGGGTTCACTGAAGCTTTCTTT
-,TRBJ1-5,TRBD1,TRBV19,CASNPGGHSSFQPQHF,TGTGCCAGTAACCCAGGGGGGCACAGTTCCTTTCAGCCCCAGCATTTT
-,TRBJ2-7,TRBD1,TRBV9,CASTLSDRVSEQYF,TGTGCCAGCACCCTGAGTGACAGGGTTTCCGAGCAGTACTTC
-,TRBJ2-1,-,TRBV9,CASSAAGTPPNEQFF,TGTGCCAGCAGCGCGGCCGGGACACCGCCCAATGAGCAGTTCTTC
-,TRBJ2-5,-,TRBV13,CASSHSVMGRETQYF,TGTGCCAGCAGCCATTCGGTTATGGGACGGGAGACCCAGTACTTC
-,TRBJ2-1,-,TRBV5-1,CASSSGRNYPNEQFF,TGCGCCAGCAGCAGTGGGAGAAATTACCCGAATGAGCAGTTCTTC
-,TRBJ2-4,-,TRBV27,CASLGAKNIQYF,TGTGCCAGCCTGGGAGCCAAAAACATTCAGTACTTC
-,TRBJ1-4,-,TRBV7-9,CASSPGGSLDEKLFF,TGTGCCAGCAGCCCCGGGGGGTCCCTGGATGAAAAACTGTTTTTT
-,TRBJ2-7,-,TRBV6-5,CASSSQNSYEQYF,TGTGCCAGCAGTTCTCAAAACAGCTACGAGCAGTACTTC